This note documents a single TCR beta chain sequence. Produced via immunoSEQ multiplex PCR; TCRdb's table is partial and in-frame only. The table records over 30,000 clones, approximately 80% of them present only once. The sample is drawn from a study of neoadjuvant anti-PD-1 for oral cavity cancer. The time point here: after neoadjuvant nivolumab, at surgical resection. This sequence was found in a person aged 35-79 years with oral cavity squamous cell carcinoma. The sample in question was PBMCs, obtained after nivolumab (anti-PD-1) treatment.

The CDR3 sequence is CASSPEAGNRETQYF. CDR3 nucleotide sequence: TGTGCCAGCTCACCAGAGGCAGGGAATCGGGAGACCCAGTACTTC. The chain recombines TRBV18 with TRBJ2-5; D might be TRBD1 (5 bases). The length of the CDR3 is 15 residues. Germline loops: CDR1 KGHSH, CDR2 LQKENI. V was cut by 2 bases and J by 5 bases, with 15 bases left in between. The full variable domain, rest sourced from reference TRBV18 and TRBJ2-5, is NAGVMQNPRHLVRRRGQEARLRCSPMKGHSHVYWYRQLPEEGLKFMVYLQKENIIDESGMPKERFSAEFPKEGPSILRIQQVVRGDSAAYFCASSPEAGNRETQYFGPGTRLLVL.